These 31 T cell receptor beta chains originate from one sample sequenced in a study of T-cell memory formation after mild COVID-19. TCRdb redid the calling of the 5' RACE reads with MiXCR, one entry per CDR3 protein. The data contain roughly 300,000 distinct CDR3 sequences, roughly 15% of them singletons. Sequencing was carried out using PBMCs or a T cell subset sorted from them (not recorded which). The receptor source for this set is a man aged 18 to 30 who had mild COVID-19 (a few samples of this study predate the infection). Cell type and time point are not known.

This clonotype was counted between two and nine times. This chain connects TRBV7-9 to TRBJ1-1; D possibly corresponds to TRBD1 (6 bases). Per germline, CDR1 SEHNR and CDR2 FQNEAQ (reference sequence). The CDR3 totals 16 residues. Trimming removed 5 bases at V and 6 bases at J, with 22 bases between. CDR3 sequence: CASSPGEGGLWPEAFF. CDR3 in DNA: TGTGCCAGCAGCCCCGGGGAGGGGGGCCTGTGGCCTGAAGCTTTCTTT. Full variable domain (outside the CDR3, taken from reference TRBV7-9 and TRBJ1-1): DTGVSQNPRHKITKRGQNVTFRCDPISEHNRLYWYRQTLGQGPEFLTYFQNEAQLEKSRLLSDRFSAERPKGSFSTLEIQRTEQGDSAMYLCASSPGEGGLWPEAFFGQGTRLTVV.

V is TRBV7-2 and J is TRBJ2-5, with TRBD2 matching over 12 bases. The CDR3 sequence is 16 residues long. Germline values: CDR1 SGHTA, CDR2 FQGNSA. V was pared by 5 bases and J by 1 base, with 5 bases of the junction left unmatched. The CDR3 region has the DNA TGTGCCAGCAGCCCCGGGACTAGCGGGTTCCAAGAGACCCAGTACTTC. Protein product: CASSPGTSGFQETQYF.

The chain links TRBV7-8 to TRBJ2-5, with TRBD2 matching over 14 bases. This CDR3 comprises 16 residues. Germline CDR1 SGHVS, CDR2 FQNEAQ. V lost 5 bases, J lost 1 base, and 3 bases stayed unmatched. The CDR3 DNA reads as TGTGCCAGCAGCCCTGGGACTAGCGGGAGCCAAGAGACCCAGTACTTC. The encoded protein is CASSPGTSGSQETQYF.

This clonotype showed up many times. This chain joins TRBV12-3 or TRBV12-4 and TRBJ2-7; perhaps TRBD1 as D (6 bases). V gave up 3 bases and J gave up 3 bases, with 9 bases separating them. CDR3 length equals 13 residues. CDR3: CASSFARGYEQYF. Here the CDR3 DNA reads TGTGCCAGCAGTTTCGCCAGGGGCTACGAGCAGTACTTC.

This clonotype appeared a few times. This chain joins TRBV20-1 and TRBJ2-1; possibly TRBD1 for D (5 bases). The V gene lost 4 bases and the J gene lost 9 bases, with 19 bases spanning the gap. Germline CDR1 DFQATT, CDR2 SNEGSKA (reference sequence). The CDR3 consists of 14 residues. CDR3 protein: CSATPPAGFFEQFF. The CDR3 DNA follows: TGCAGTGCTACCCCTCCGGCAGGGTTTTTTGAGCAGTTCTTC.

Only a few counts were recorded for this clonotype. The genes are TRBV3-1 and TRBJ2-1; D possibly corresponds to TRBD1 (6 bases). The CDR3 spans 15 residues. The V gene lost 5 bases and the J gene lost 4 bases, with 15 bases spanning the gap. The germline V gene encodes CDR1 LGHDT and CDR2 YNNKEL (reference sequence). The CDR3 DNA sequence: TGTGCCAGCAGCGCCAAAGGGGGTTGGTACAATGAGCAGTTCTTC. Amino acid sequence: CASSAKGGWYNEQFF.

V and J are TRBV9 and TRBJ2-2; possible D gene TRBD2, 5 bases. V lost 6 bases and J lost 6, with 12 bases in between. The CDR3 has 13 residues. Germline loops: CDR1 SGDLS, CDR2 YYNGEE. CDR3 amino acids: CASTSLVSGELFF. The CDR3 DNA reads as TGTGCCAGCACCTCACTAGTATCCGGGGAGCTGTTTTTT. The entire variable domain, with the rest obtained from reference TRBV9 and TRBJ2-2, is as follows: DSGVTQTPKHLITATGQRVTLRCSPRSGDLSVYWYQQSLDQGLQFLIQYYNGEERAKGNILERFSAQQFPDLHSELNLSSLELGDSALYFCASTSLVSGELFFGEGSRLTVL.

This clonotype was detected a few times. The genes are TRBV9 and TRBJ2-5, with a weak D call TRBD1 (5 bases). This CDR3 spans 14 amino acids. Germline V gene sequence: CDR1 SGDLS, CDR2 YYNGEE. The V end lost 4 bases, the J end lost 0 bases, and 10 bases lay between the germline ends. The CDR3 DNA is TGTGCCAGCAGCTCACGACAGCACCAAGAGACCCAGTACTTC. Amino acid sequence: CASSSRQHQETQYF.

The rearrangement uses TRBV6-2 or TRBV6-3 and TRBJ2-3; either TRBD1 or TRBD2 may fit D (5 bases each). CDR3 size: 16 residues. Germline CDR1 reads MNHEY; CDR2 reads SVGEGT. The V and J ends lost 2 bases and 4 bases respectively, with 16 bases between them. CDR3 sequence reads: CASSYAGQGVADTQYF. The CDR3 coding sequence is TGTGCCAGCAGTTACGCCGGTCAGGGAGTAGCAGATACGCAGTATTTT.

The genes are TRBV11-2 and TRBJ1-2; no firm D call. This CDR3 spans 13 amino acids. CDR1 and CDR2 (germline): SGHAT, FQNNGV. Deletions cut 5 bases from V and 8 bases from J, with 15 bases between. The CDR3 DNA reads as TGTGCCAGCAGCCCTTTGGGAGGAGGCGGCTACACCTTC. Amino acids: CASSPLGGGGYTF. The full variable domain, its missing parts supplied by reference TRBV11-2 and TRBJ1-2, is EAGVAQSPRYKIIEKRQSVAFWCNPISGHATLYWYQQILGQGPKLLIQFQNNGVVDDSQLPKDRFSAERLKGVDSTLKIQPAKLEDSAVYLCASSPLGGGGYTFGSGTRLTVV.

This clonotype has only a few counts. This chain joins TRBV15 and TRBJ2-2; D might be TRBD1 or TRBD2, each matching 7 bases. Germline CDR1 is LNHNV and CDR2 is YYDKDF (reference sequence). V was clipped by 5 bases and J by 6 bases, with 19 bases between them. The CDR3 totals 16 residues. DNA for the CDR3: TGTGCCACCAGCCAGGGGGGGCACAGGGCGGCCGGGGAGCTGTTTTTT. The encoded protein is CATSQGGHRAAGELFF.

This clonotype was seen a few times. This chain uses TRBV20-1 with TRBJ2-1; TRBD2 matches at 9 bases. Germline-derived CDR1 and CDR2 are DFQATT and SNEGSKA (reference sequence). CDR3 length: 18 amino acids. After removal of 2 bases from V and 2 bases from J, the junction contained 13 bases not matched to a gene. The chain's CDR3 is CSARPRRGGMSPYNEQFF. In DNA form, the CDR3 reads TGCAGTGCTAGACCCCGGCGGGGGGGCATGTCCCCCTACAATGAGCAGTTCTTC.

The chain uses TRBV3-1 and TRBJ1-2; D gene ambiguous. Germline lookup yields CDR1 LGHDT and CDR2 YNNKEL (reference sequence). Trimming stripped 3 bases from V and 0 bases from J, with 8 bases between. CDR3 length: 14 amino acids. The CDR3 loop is CASSHGDPNYGYTF. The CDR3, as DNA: TGTGCCAGCAGCCACGGGGATCCTAACTATGGCTACACCTTC.

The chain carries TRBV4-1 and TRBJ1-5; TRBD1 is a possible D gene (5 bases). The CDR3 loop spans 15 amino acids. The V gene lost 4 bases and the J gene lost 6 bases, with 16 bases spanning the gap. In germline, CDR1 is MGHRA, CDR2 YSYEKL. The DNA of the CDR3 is TGCGCCAGCAGCCCCCGGCAGGGAATGGTTCAGCCCCAGCATTTT. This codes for CASSPRQGMVQPQHF.

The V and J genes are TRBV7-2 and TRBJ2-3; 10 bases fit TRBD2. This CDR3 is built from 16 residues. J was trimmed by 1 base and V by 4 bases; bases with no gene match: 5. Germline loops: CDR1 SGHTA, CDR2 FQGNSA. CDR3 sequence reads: CASSSGAGGGTDTQYF. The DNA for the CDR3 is TGTGCCAGCAGCTCCGGAGCGGGGGGGGGCACAGATACGCAGTATTTT.

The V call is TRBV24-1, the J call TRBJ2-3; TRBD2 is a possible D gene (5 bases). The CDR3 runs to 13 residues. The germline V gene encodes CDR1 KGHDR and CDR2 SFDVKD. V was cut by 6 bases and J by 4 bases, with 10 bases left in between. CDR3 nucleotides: TGTGCCACCAGTCCCCCAGCGGCAGATACGCAGTATTTT. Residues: CATSPPAADTQYF.

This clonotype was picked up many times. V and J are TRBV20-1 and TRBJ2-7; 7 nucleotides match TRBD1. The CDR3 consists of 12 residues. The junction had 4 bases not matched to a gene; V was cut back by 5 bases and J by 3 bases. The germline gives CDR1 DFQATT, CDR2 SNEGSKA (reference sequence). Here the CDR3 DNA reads TGCAGTGCTTCCAGGACAGGCTACGAGCAGTACGTC. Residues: CSASRTGYEQYV.

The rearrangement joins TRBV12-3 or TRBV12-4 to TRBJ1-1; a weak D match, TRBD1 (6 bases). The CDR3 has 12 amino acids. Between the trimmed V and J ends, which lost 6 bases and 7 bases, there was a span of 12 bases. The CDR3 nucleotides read TGTGCCAGCAGCCTATCAGGGGTTGAAGCTTTCTTT. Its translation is CASSLSGVEAFF.

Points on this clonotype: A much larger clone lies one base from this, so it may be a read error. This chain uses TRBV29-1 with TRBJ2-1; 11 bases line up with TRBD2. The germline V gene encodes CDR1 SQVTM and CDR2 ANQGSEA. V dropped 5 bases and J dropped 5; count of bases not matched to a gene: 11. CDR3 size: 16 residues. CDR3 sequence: CSVFRASGGSHNEQFF. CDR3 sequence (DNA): TGCAGCGTTTTTCGGGCTAGCGGGGGGTCCCACAATGAGCAGTTCTTC.

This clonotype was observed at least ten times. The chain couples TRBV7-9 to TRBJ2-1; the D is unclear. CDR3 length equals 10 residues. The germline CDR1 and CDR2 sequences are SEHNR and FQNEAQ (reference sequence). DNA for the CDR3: TGTGCTCTCGGCTACAATGAGCAGTTCTTC. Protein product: CALGYNEQFF.

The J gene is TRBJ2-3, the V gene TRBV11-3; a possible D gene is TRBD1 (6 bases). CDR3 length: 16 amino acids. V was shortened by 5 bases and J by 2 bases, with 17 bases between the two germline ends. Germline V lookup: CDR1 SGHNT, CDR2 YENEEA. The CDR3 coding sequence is TGTGCCAGCAGCAGCCGGGACACGGGATACACAGATACGCAGTATTTT. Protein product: CASSSRDTGYTDTQYF.

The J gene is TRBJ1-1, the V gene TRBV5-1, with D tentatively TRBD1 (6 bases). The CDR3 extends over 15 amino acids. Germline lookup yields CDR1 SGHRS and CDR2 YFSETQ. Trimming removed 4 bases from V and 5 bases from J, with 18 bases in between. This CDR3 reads CASSPTGIERTEAFF. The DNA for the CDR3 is TGCGCCAGCAGCCCCACAGGGATTGAGAGGACTGAAGCTTTCTTT. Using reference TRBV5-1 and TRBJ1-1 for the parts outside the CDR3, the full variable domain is KAGVTQTPRYLIKTRGQQVTLSCSPISGHRSVSWYQQTPGQGLQFLFEYFSETQRNKGNFPGRFSGRQFSNSRSEMNVSTLELGDSALYLCASSPTGIERTEAFFGQGTRLTVV.

The CDR3, as DNA: TGCAGCGTTGGAGCAGGGGAGTATCAGCCCCAGCATTTT. Its protein product is CSVGAGEYQPQHF. This sequence joins TRBV29-1 and TRBJ1-5, with D perhaps matching TRBD1 (6 bases). V was pared by 4 bases and J by 5 bases, with 12 bases between. The CDR3 runs 13 residues. Germline values: CDR1 SQVTM, CDR2 ANQGSEA.

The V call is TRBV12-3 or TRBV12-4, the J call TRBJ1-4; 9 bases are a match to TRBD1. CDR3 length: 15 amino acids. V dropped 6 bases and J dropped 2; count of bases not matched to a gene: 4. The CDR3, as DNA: TGTGCCAGCAGACAGGGGGCATGGACTAATGAAAAACTGTTTTTT. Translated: CASRQGAWTNEKLFF.

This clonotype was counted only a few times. CDR3 DNA sequence: TGTGCCAGCAGCTTAGGGGGTAAAGGCACTGAAGCTTTCTTT. It encodes CASSLGGKGTEAFF. The V gene is TRBV7-2, the J gene TRBJ1-1; no clear D. CDR1 is SGHTA, CDR2 FQGNSA, per germline. V was pared by 1 base and J by 4 bases, with 10 bases between. The CDR3 is 14 amino acids.

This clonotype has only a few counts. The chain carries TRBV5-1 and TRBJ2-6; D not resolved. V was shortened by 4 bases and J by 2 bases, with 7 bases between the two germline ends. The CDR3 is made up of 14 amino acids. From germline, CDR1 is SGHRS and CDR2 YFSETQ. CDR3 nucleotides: TGCGCCAGCAGCCCAGCGACTGGGGCCAACGTCCTGACTTTC. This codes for CASSPATGANVLTF. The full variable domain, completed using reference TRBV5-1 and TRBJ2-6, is KAGVTQTPRYLIKTRGQQVTLSCSPISGHRSVSWYQQTPGQGLQFLFEYFSETQRNKGNFPGRFSGRQFSNSRSEMNVSTLELGDSALYLCASSPATGANVLTFGAGSRLTVL.

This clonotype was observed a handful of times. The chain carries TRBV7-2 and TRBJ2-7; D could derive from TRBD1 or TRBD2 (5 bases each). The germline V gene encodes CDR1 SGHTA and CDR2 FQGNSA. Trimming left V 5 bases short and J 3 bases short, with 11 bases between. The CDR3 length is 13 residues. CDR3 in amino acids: CASSPGPSYEQYF. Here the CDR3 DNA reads TGTGCCAGCAGCCCGGGACCCAGCTACGAGCAGTACTTC.

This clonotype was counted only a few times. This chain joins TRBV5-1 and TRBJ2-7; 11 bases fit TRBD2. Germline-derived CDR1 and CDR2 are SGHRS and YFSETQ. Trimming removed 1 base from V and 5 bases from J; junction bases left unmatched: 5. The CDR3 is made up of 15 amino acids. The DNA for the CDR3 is TGCGCCAGCAGCTTGATAGCGGGGGGGCCCCACGAGCAGTACTTC. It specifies CASSLIAGGPHEQYF. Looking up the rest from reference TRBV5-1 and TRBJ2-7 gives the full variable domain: KAGVTQTPRYLIKTRGQQVTLSCSPISGHRSVSWYQQTPGQGLQFLFEYFSETQRNKGNFPGRFSGRQFSNSRSEMNVSTLELGDSALYLCASSLIAGGPHEQYFGPGTRLTVT.

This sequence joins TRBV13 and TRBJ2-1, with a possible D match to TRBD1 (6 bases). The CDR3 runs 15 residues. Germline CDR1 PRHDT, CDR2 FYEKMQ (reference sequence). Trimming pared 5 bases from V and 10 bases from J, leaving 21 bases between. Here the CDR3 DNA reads TGTGCCAGCAGCCCGCTGGGGACACCCCAGGGGGAGCAGTTCTTC. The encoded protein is CASSPLGTPQGEQFF.

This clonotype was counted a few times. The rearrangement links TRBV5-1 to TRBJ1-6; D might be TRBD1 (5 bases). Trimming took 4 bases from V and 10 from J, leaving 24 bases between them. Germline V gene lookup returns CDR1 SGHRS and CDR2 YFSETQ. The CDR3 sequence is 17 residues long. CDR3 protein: CASSPRTTGTVKSPLHF. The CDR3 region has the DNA TGCGCCAGCAGCCCACGGACAACCGGGACGGTGAAGTCACCCCTCCACTTT.

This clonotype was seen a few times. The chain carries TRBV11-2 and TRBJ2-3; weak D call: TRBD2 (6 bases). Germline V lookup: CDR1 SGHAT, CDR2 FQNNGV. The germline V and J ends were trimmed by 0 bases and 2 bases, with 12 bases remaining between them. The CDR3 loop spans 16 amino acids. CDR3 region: CASSLEVAANTDTQYF. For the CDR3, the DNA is TGTGCCAGCAGCTTAGAGGTAGCGGCCAACACAGATACGCAGTATTTT. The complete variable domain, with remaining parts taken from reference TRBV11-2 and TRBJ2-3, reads EAGVAQSPRYKIIEKRQSVAFWCNPISGHATLYWYQQILGQGPKLLIQFQNNGVVDDSQLPKDRFSAERLKGVDSTLKIQPAKLEDSAVYLCASSLEVAANTDTQYFGPGTRLTVL.